Below are 16 T cell receptor beta chains sequenced from a single sample in a study of T-cell memory formation after mild COVID-19. MiXCR, run by TCRdb on the 5' RACE reads, gives a single entry per CDR3 protein. The repertoire holds about 350,000 distinct CDR3 sequences, with 20% to 25% as singletons. Sequencing input: PBMCs or a T cell subset sorted from them (not recorded which). The source of these receptors is a man aged 18 to 29 who had mild COVID-19 (a few samples of this study predate the infection). Cell type and time point are not known.

Remarks on this clonotype: One end of the junction fails to match germline, which may point to a read error. The genes are TRBV7-2 and TRBJ2-1, with TRBD1 matching 7 bases. The CDR3 is made up of 12 amino acids. In germline, CDR1 is SGHTA, CDR2 FQGNSA. The CDR3 is CASSLGTRDRAF. CDR3 DNA: TGTGCCAGCAGCTTAGGGACCCGTGACAGGGCTTTC.

The rearrangement links TRBV10-3 to TRBJ1-5, with 9 bases fitting TRBD1. This CDR3 region has 15 residues. V dropped 2 bases and J dropped 6; count of bases not matched to a gene: 5. Germline V gene sequence: CDR1 ENHRY, CDR2 SYGVKD. CDR3 amino acids: CAISEDRGLVQPQHF. The CDR3, as DNA: TGTGCCATCAGTGAGGACAGGGGGTTGGTTCAGCCCCAGCATTTT.

There are many counts of this clonotype. The rearrangement links TRBV7-3 to TRBJ2-5; tentatively, D is TRBD2 (5 bases). Germline assignment: CDR1 SGHTA and CDR2 FQGTGA. V shed 5 bases and J shed 4 bases, with 11 bases lying between them. CDR3 length: 13 residues. The CDR3 protein is CASSRREGETQYF. The CDR3, as DNA: TGTGCCAGCAGCAGGAGAGAGGGAGAGACCCAGTACTTC.

This clonotype was recorded at least ten times. The chain joins TRBV5-1 to TRBJ1-1, with a weak D call TRBD1 (6 bases). Germline V gene sequence: CDR1 SGHRS, CDR2 YFSETQ. The CDR3 contains 14 residues. V was pared by 4 bases and J by 9 bases, with 19 bases between. This CDR3 reads CASSPGGTPNKAFF. The CDR3 DNA reads as TGCGCCAGCAGCCCGGGCGGGACACCCAATAAAGCTTTCTTT. Filled out from reference TRBV5-1 and TRBJ1-1, the complete variable domain reads KAGVTQTPRYLIKTRGQQVTLSCSPISGHRSVSWYQQTPGQGLQFLFEYFSETQRNKGNFPGRFSGRQFSNSRSEMNVSTLELGDSALYLCASSPGGTPNKAFFGQGTRLTVV.

This clonotype showed up just a few times. The chain combines TRBV7-9 with TRBJ1-5; D gene ambiguous. The CDR3 loop spans 12 amino acids. Germline CDR1 SEHNR, CDR2 FQNEAQ (reference sequence). The V and J ends lost 5 bases and 7 bases respectively, with 9 bases between them. The CDR3 DNA reads as TGTGCCAGCAGCGGCGACATACAGCCCCAGCATTTT. Translating gives CASSGDIQPQHF.

The table lists this clonotype with a few counts. The V and J genes are TRBV5-1 and TRBJ2-5, with D maybe TRBD1 (5 bases). V was cut by 4 bases and J by 4 bases, with 17 bases left in between. Per the germline V gene, CDR1 is SGHRS and CDR2 is YFSETQ. The CDR3 covers 15 residues. This chain's CDR3 is CASSPLGAHGETQYF. In DNA form, the CDR3 reads TGCGCCAGCAGCCCCTTAGGGGCACATGGAGAGACCCAGTACTTC.

This clonotype was observed a handful of times. The chain has TRBV20-1 and TRBJ2-2, with D perhaps TRBD1 (5 bases). This CDR3 region has 14 residues. Germline-derived CDR1 and CDR2 are DFQATT and SNEGSKA (reference sequence). Between the trimmed V and J ends, which lost 5 bases and 0 bases, there was a span of 10 bases. The CDR3 is CSALGDTNTGELFF. The DNA for the CDR3 is TGCAGTGCTCTAGGGGATACGAACACCGGGGAGCTGTTTTTT.

The J gene is TRBJ1-6, the V gene TRBV3-1; D may be TRBD1 (6 bases). CDR1 is LGHDT, CDR2 YNNKEL, per germline (reference sequence). Between the trimmed V and J ends, which lost 5 bases and 6 bases, there was a span of 14 bases. The CDR3 length is 15 residues. The CDR3 nucleotides read TGTGCCAGCAGCGCTCCGGGACATGGTAATTCACCCCTCCACTTT. Amino acids: CASSAPGHGNSPLHF.

This clonotype was counted only a few times. The chain recombines TRBV9 with TRBJ2-3; D is unclear. This CDR3 comprises 12 residues. The V end was cut by 4 bases, the J end by 4 bases, with 7 bases between. The germline V gene encodes CDR1 SGDLS and CDR2 YYNGEE. DNA for the CDR3: TGTGCCAGCAGCTCCATGGCAGATACGCAGTATTTT. It yields the protein CASSSMADTQYF.

The chain employs TRBV4-3 and TRBJ1-6, with a weak D call TRBD1 (5 bases). Germline loops: CDR1 LGHNA, CDR2 YSLEER. Trimming cost V 1 base and J 10 bases, with 8 bases left between them. CDR3 size: 13 residues. The CDR3 region has the DNA TGCGCCAGCAGCCAAGGGGGCGAATCACCCCTCCACTTT. Its translation is CASSQGGESPLHF.

This clonotype was seen a handful of times. The chain links TRBV11-2 to TRBJ2-3; 11 nucleotides match TRBD2. This CDR3 spans 17 amino acids. V shed 6 bases, J shed 2 bases, and the junction held 10 bases outside the gene matches. The germline gives CDR1 SGHAT, CDR2 FQNNGV. This CDR3 is CASSLGSTSGATDTQYF. The CDR3 DNA follows: TGTGCCAGCAGTTTGGGTTCGACTAGCGGGGCCACAGATACGCAGTATTTT.

This clonotype has just a few counts. The chain carries TRBV21-1 and TRBJ2-5; whether TRBD1, the table's D call, matches the DNA was not checked. TRBV21-1 is annotated as a pseudogene. The CDR3 runs 15 residues. The DNA for the CDR3 is TGTGCCAGCAGCAGAAAACAGGGGGCTGTGGAGACCCAGTACTTC. It yields the protein CASSRKQGAVETQYF.

This clonotype was seen a handful of times. The chain uses TRBV4-3 and TRBJ2-3, with D possibly TRBD2 on 6 matching bases. The V gene's germline CDR1 is LGHNA and CDR2 YSLEER. The CDR3 spans 16 residues. Trimming pared 2 bases from V and 0 bases from J, leaving 12 bases between. As DNA, the CDR3 is TGCGCCAGCAGCCAAAGACTAGTGCAAAGCACAGATACGCAGTATTTT. Its protein is CASSQRLVQSTDTQYF.

This clonotype was counted only a few times. The chain carries TRBV15 and TRBJ2-5; 8 bases are a match to TRBD1. Germline assignment: CDR1 LNHNV and CDR2 YYDKDF (reference sequence). V lost 5 bases to trimming and J lost 4 bases; unmatched junction nucleotides: 9. The CDR3 spans 15 residues. The CDR3: CATSAGQEPPETQYF. Here the CDR3 DNA reads TGTGCCACCAGCGCGGGACAGGAGCCCCCAGAGACCCAGTACTTC.

This clonotype was counted a few times. This chain connects TRBV7-9 to TRBJ2-3, with 8 bases that match TRBD1. J was trimmed by 4 bases and V by 5 bases; bases with no gene match: 8. CDR1 is SEHNR and CDR2 is FQNEAQ in the germline V gene (reference sequence). This CDR3 has 15 residues. CDR3 sequence: CASSEEGQGADTQYF. In nucleotides, the CDR3 is TGTGCCAGCAGCGAAGAAGGACAGGGCGCAGATACGCAGTATTTT.

This clonotype was seen a handful of times. The rearrangement links TRBV5-1 to TRBJ2-1; D possibly corresponds to TRBD1 (5 bases). V lost 1 base and J lost 8, with 10 bases in between. Germline loops: CDR1 SGHRS, CDR2 YFSETQ. The CDR3 sequence is 13 residues long. The CDR3 sequence: CASSLTGLDEQFF. CDR3 DNA sequence: TGCGCCAGCAGCTTGACAGGTTTGGATGAGCAGTTCTTC.